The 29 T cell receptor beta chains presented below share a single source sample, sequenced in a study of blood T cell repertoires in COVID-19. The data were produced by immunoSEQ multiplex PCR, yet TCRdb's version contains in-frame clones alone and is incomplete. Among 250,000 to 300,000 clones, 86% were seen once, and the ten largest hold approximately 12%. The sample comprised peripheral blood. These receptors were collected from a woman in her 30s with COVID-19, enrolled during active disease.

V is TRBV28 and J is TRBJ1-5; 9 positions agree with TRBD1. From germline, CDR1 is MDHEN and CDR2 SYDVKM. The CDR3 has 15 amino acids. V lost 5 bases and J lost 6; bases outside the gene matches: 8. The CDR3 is CASSPWDRDSQPQHF. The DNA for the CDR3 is TGTGCCAGCAGTCCCTGGGACAGGGACTCTCAGCCCCAGCATTTT.

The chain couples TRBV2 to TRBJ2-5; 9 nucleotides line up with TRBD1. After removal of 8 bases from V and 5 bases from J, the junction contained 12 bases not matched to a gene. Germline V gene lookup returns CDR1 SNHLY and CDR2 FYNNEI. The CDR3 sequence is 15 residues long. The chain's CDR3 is CASDNGGQGYETQYF. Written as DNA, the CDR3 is TGTGCCAGCGACAACGGGGGACAGGGATATGAGACCCAGTACTTC.

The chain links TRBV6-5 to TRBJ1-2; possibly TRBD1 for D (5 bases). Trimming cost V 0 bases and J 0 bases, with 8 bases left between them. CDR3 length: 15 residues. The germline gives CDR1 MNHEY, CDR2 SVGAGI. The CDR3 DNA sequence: TGTGCCAGCAGTTACTCCCGGGGGGCTAACTATGGCTACACCTTC. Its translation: CASSYSRGANYGYTF.

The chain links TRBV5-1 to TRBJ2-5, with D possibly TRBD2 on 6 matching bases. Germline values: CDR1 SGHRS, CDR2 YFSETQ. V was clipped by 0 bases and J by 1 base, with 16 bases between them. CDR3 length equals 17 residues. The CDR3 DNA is TGCGCCAGCAGCTTGGTTCTGGGGCGGGAAGTCCAAGAGACCCAGTACTTC. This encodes CASSLVLGREVQETQYF.

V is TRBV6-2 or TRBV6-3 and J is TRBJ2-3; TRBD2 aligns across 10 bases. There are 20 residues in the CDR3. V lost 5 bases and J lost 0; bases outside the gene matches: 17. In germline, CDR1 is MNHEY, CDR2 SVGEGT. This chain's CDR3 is CASSRLSSNLAGVSTDTQYF. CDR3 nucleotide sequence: TGTGCCAGCAGTCGCCTAAGTTCCAATCTAGCGGGGGTCAGCACAGATACGCAGTATTTT.

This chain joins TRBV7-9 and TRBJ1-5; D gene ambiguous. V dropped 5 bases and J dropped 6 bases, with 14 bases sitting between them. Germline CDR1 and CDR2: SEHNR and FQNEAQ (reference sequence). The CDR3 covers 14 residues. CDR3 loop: CASSPLKEGQPQHF. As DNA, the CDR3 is TGTGCCAGCAGCCCACTAAAGGAGGGTCAGCCCCAGCATTTT.

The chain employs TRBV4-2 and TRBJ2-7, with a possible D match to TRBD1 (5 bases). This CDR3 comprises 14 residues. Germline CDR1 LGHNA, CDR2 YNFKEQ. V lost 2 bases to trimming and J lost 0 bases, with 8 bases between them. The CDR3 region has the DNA TGTGCCAGCAGCCAAACAGGCAACTCCTACGAGCAGTACTTC. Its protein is CASSQTGNSYEQYF.

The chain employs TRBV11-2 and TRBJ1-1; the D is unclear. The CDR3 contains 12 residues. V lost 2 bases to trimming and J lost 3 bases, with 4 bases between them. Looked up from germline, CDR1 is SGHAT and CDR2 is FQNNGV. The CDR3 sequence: CASSLSYTEAFF. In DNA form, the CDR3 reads TGTGCCAGCAGCTTATCTTACACTGAAGCTTTCTTT.

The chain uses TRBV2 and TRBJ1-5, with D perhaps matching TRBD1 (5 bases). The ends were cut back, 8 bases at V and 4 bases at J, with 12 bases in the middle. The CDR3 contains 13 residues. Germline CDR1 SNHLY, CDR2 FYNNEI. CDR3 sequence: CASAFRGNQPQHF. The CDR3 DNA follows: TGTGCCAGCGCCTTCCGGGGGAATCAGCCCCAGCATTTT.

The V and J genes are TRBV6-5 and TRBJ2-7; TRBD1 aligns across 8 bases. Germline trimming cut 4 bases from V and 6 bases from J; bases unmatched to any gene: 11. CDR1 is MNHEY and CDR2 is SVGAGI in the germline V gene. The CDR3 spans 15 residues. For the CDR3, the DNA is TGTGCCAGCAGTTTAGACAGGGGCGGAGTAAGCGAGCAGTACTTC. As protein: CASSLDRGGVSEQYF.

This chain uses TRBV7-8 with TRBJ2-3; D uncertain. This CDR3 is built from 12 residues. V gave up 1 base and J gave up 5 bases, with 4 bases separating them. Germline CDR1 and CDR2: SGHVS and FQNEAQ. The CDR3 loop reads CASSLGRDTQYF. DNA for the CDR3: TGTGCCAGCAGCTTAGGTAGAGATACGCAGTATTTT.

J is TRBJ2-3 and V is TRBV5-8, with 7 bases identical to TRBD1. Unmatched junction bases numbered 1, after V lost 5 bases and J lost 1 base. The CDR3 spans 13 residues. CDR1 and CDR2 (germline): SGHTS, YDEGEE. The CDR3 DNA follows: TGTGCCAGCAGTAGGGGGCGCACAGATACGCAGTATTTT. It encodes CASSRGRTDTQYF.

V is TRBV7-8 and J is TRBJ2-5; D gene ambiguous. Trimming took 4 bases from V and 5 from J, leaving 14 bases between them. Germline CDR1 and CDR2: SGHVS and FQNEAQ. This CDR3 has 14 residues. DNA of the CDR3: TGTGCCAGCAGCTCCCTAGAACTCCAGGAGACCCAGTACTTC. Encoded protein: CASSSLELQETQYF.

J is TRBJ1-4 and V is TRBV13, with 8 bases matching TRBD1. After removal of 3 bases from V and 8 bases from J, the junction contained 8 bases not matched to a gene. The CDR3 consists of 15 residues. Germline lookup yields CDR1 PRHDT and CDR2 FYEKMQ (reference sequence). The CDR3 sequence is CASSFPTGGGEKLFF. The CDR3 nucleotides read TGTGCCAGCAGCTTTCCCACAGGGGGAGGGGAAAAACTGTTTTTT.

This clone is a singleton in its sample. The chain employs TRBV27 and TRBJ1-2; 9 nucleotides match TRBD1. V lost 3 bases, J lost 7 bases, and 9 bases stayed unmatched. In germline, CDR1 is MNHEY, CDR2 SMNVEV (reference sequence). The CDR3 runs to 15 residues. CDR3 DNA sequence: TGTGCCAGCAGTTTCCACGGACAGGGGCGATTTGGCTACACCTTC. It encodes CASSFHGQGRFGYTF.

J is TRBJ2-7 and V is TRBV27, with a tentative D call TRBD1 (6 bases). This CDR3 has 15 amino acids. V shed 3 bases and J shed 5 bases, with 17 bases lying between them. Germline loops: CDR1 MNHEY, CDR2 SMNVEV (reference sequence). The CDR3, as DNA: TGTGCCAGCAGTTTGTCCTTCAGGGGTACTGACGAGCAGTACTTC. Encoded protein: CASSLSFRGTDEQYF.

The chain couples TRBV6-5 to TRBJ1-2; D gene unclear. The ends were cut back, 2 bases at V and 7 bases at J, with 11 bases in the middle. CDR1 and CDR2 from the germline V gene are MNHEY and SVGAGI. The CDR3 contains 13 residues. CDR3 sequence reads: CASSYGGFRGYTF. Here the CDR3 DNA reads TGTGCCAGCAGTTACGGAGGTTTTCGTGGCTACACCTTC.

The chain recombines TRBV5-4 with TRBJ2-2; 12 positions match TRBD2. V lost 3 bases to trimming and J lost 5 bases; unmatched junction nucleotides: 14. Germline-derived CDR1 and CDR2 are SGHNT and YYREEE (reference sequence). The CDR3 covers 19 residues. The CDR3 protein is CASSSPFMTSGGPTGELFF. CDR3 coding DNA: TGTGCCAGCAGCTCCCCCTTCATGACTAGCGGGGGCCCTACCGGGGAGCTGTTTTTT.

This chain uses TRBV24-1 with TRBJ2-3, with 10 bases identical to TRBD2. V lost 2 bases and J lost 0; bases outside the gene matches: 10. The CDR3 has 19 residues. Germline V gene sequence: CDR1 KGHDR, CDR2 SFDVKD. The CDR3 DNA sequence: TGTGCCACCAGTGATTCTAGCGGGGGCCCCTGGGGTAGCACAGATACGCAGTATTTT. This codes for CATSDSSGGPWGSTDTQYF.

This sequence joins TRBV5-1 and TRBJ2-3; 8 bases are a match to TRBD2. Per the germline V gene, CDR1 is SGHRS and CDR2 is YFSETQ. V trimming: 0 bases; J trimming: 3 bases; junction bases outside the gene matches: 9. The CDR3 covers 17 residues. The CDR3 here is CASSLAGGGLRTDTQYF. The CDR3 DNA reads TGCGCCAGCAGCTTGGCCGGCGGGGGGCTTAGAACAGATACGCAGTATTTT.

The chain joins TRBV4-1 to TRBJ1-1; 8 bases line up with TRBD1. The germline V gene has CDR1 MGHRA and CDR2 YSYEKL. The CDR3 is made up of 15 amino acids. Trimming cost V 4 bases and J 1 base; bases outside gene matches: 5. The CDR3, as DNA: TGCGCCAGCAGCCGACACGGACAGGGGAACACTGAAGCTTTCTTT. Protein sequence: CASSRHGQGNTEAFF.

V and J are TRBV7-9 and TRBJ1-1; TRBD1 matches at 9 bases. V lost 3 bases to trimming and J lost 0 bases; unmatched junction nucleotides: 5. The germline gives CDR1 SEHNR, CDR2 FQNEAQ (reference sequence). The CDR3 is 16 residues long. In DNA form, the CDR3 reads TGTGCCAGCAGCTTGGGGACAGGGACCCTGAACACTGAAGCTTTCTTT. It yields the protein CASSLGTGTLNTEAFF.

The CDR3 region is CASSPEAGFTGELFF. The CDR3, as DNA: TGTGCCAGCTCACCGGAAGCGGGATTCACCGGGGAGCTGTTTTTT. The chain is built from TRBV18 and TRBJ2-2; 7 bases match TRBD2. CDR1 and CDR2 (germline): KGHSH, LQKENI. The V and J ends lost 3 bases and 4 bases, in that order; junction bases with no gene match: 5. This CDR3 spans 15 amino acids.

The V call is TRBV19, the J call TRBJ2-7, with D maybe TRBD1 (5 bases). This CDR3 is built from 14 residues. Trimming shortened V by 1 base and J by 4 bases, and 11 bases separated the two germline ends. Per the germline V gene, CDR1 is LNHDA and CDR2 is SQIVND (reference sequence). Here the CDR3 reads CASSIADTGYEQYF. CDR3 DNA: TGTGCCAGTAGTATAGCGGACACCGGATACGAGCAGTACTTC.

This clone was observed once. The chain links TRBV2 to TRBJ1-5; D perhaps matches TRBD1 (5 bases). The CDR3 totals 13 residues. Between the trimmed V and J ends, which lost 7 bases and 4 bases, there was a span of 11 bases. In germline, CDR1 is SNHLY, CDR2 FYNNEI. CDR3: CASTPRDNQPQHF. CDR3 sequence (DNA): TGTGCCAGCACTCCCAGGGATAATCAGCCCCAGCATTTT. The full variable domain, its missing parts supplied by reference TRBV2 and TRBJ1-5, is EPEVTQTPSHQVTQMGQEVILRCVPISNHLYFYWYRQILGQKVEFLVSFYNNEISEKSEIFDDQFSVERPDGSNFTLKIRSTKLEDSAMYFCASTPRDNQPQHFGDGTRLSIL.

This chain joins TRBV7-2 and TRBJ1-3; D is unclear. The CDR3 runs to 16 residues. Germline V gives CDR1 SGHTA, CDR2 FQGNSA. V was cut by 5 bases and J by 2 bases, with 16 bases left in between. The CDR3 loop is CASSLHSGSAGNTIYF. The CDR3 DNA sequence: TGTGCCAGCAGCCTCCACTCCGGGTCGGCTGGAAACACCATATATTTT.

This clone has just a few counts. This chain's CDR3 is CATGLASTDTQYF. The DNA for the CDR3 is TGTGCCACCGGACTAGCGAGCACAGATACGCAGTATTTT. The chain combines TRBV24-1 with TRBJ2-3; the match to TRBD2 covers 9 bases. Germline-derived CDR1 and CDR2 are KGHDR and SFDVKD. This CDR3 has 13 residues. J lost 0 bases, V lost 9 bases, and 0 bases had no gene match.

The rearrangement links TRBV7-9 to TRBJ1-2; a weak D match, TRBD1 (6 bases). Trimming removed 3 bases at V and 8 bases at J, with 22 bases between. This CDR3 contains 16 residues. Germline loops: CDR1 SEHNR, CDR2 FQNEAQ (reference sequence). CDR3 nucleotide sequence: TGTGCCAGCAGCTTGGCTAATAACAGGGCCCTTAGGGGCTACACCTTC. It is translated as CASSLANNRALRGYTF.

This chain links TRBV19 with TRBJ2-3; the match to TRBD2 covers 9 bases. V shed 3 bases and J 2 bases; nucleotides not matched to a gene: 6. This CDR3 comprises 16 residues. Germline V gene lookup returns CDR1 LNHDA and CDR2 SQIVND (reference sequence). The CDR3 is CASSIHSGGLTDTQYF. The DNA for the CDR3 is TGTGCCAGTAGTATCCATAGCGGGGGACTCACAGATACGCAGTATTTT.